The rows below give T cell receptor beta chains drawn from one sample of a study of OX40 agonist ivuxolimab in advanced cancers. TCRdb's table, derived via immunoSEQ multiplex PCR, lists solely in-frame clones and lacks some. This sample carries about 27,000 clones, around four fifths of them seen once, and the ten largest clones take around 10%. The specimen was CD4+ or CD8+ T cells sorted from blood, collected in a trial of the OX40 agonist ivuxolimab. These receptors all stem from an adult with an advanced solid tumor such as melanoma, head and neck, liver or kidney cancer. CDR3s include the opening cysteine and the closing phenylalanine or tryptophan. D genes are given only for firm matches. The size field is filled for only some rows; it gives once, few, many or a size class.

>few|NA|TRBJ1-5|TRBV27
CASSYSRRGRVQGNQPQHF
TGTGCCAGCAGTTATTCCCGCAGGGGAAGGGTCCAGGGCAATCAGCCCCAGCATTTT
>NA|NA|TRBJ1-4|TRBV18
CASSTGTVATNEKLFF
TGTGCCAGCTCAACAGGGACGGTTGCAACTAATGAAAAACTGTTTTTT
>NA|NA|TRBJ1-1|TRBV5-5
CASSSMGGRYEAFF
TGTGCCAGCAGCTCGATGGGGGGCCGTTATGAAGCTTTCTTT
>NA|TRBD1|TRBJ2-3|TRBV5-1
CASSPGQSTDTQYF
TGCGCCAGCAGCCCGGGACAGAGCACAGATACGCAGTATTTT
>NA|NA|TRBJ2-5|TRBV9
CASSVVGGGGKETQYF
TGTGCCAGCAGCGTAGTGGGGGGTGGCGGCAAAGAGACCCAGTACTTC
>NA|NA|TRBJ1-1|TRBV10-1
CASSDSGSTEAFF
TGCGCCAGCAGTGACTCGGGCAGCACTGAAGCTTTCTTT
>NA|TRBD1|TRBJ1-1|TRBV19
CASSIGGGGTEAFF
TGTGCCAGTAGTATCGGAGGGGGCGGCACTGAAGCTTTCTTT
>NA|TRBD2|TRBJ2-5|TRBV5-6
CASSPGGYQETQYF
TGTGCCAGCAGCCCGGGGGGGTACCAAGAGACCCAGTACTTC
>NA|NA|TRBJ2-1|TRBV13
CASCGDSSYNEQFF
TGTGCCAGCTGCGGGGATAGCTCCTACAATGAGCAGTTCTTC
>NA|TRBD1|TRBJ1-6|TRBV5-1
CASSGSTGDSPLHF
TGCGCCAGCAGCGGGAGTACAGGGGATTCACCCCTCCACTTT
>NA|NA|TRBJ1-1|TRBV29-1
CSVDADRGGNTEAFF
TGCAGCGTTGACGCGGACCGCGGTGGGAACACTGAAGCTTTCTTT
>NA|NA|TRBJ2-2|TRBV4-2
CASSSWGAGELFF
TGTGCCAGCAGCTCGTGGGGAGCCGGGGAGCTGTTTTTT
>once|NA|TRBJ2-3|TRBV7-9
CASSLPRTFSTDTQYF
TGTGCCAGCAGCTTACCTCGGACATTTAGCACAGATACGCAGTATTTT
>NA|TRBD1|TRBJ2-1|TRBV7-6
CASSSGQGGNEQFF
TGTGCCAGCAGCTCAGGACAGGGGGGGAATGAGCAGTTCTTC
>NA|TRBD1|TRBJ2-3|TRBV27
CASSLDRGLSTDTQYF
TGTGCCAGCAGTTTAGACAGGGGGCTCAGCACAGATACGCAGTATTTT
>medium-sized|NA|TRBJ1-5|TRBV4-1
CASSPRHISHQPQHF
TGCGCCAGCAGCCCGAGGCACATTTCACATCAGCCCCAGCATTTT
>NA|NA|TRBJ1-1|TRBV6-1
CASSVAGGAVGVGAFF
TGTGCCAGCAGTGTCGCGGGGGGCGCGGTTGGGGTAGGAGCTTTCTTT
>NA|NA|TRBJ2-1|TRBV27
CASSPSRYNEQFF
TGTGCCAGCAGTCCCTCCCGTTACAATGAGCAGTTCTTC
>NA|TRBD1|TRBJ1-5|TRBV6-1
CASNGQGLVRAQHF
TGTGCCAGCAACGGACAGGGTTTGGTTCGAGCCCAGCATTTT
>NA|NA|TRBJ2-3|TRBV10-1
CASSESMLGADTQYF
TGCGCCAGCAGTGAGTCTATGTTGGGGGCGGATACGCAGTATTTT
>NA|NA|TRBJ2-1|TRBV7-6
CASSLTEFSSYNEQFF
TGTGCCAGCAGCTTGACGGAATTCAGCTCCTACAATGAGCAGTTCTTC
>NA|NA|TRBJ1-1|TRBV5-1
CASSFGGGIHTEAFF
TGCGCCAGCAGCTTTGGCGGAGGGATACACACTGAAGCTTTCTTT
>NA|TRBD1|TRBJ1-2|TRBV7-9
CASSLLRIDRGNYGYTF
TGTGCCAGCAGCTTATTGAGAATCGACAGGGGTAACTATGGCTACACCTTC
>few|TRBD2|TRBJ2-5|TRBV2
CASSVPSGGDFQETQYF
TGTGCCAGCAGTGTACCATCCGGGGGGGACTTTCAAGAGACCCAGTACTTC
>NA|NA|TRBJ2-4|TRBV11-2
CASSLVLAKNIQYF
TGTGCCAGCAGCTTAGTACTAGCCAAAAACATTCAGTACTTC